This T cell receptor (beta chain) derives from a study of blood T cells in healthy people across ages. This clonotype was seen ten or more times. The target antigen is unknown. Study-level results: Across samples, TCR beta diversity tracked strongly with naive T cell percentage. The study regarded diversity estimates from one million T cells as underestimates.

The second PCR ran about 6 to 11 cycles with a sample-barcoded 5' primer and J-beta primers. TCRdb reprocessed the 5' RACE reads via MiXCR and lists one record per CDR3 protein. The table records some 880,000 distinct CDR3 sequences, around 36% of them present only once. V shed 4 bases and J 9 bases; nucleotides not matched to a gene: 9. Germline values: CDR1 SGHTA, CDR2 FQGTGA. CDR3 size: 15 residues. At least 6 micrograms of total RNA were extracted per sample. The specimen sequenced was blood. The sequence derives from a man in his late teens or twenties in good health. The V gene is TRBV7-3, the J gene TRBJ2-1, with 10 positions matching TRBD2. CDR3 sequence reads: CASSYIAGGSSEQFF. CDR3 sequence (DNA): TGTGCCAGCAGCTACATAGCGGGGGGAAGCAGTGAGCAGTTCTTC.